These T cell receptor beta chains were read from a single sample in a study of T cell responses to AZD1222 COVID-19 vaccine. Sequenced by immunoSEQ multiplex PCR; TCRdb stores in-frame clones only, minus some. The repertoire holds roughly 77,000 clones, with approximately 90% as singletons. This specimen was peripheral blood, taken 28 days after the second AZD1222 dose. These receptors were taken from an adult who received the AZD1222 COVID-19 vaccine. The CDR3 runs from the conserved cysteine through the conserved F or W. A D gene is named only where the DNA matches it firmly. Clone size appears in some rows only: once, few, many, or a class for an expanded clone.

d_call	j_call	clone_size	v_call	cdr3_nt	cdr3_aa
TRBD2	TRBJ2-3	-	TRBV11-3	TGTGCCAGCAGCTTAGGACTAGCGAAATCAGATACGCAGTATTTT	CASSLGLAKSDTQYF
-	TRBJ1-2	-	TRBV7-3	TGTGCCAGCAGCGGTTCGGGAGGCGCGCTGGGCTATGGCTACACCTTC	CASSGSGGALGYGYTF
-	TRBJ1-5	-	TRBV19	TGTGCCAGTAGTATGAGTTACGGGAGTGGCAATCAGCCCCAGCATTTT	CASSMSYGSGNQPQHF
TRBD1	TRBJ2-2	-	TRBV7-2	TGTGCCAGCGGAGGAGGGGGGACAGGGAACACCGGGGAGCTGTTTTTT	CASGGGGTGNTGELFF
TRBD1	TRBJ1-6	-	TRBV30	TGTGCCTGGAGTGCCGGGACAGGGGGCTCACCCCTCCACTTT	CAWSAGTGGSPLHF
TRBD1	TRBJ1-2	-	TRBV3-1/TRBV3-2	TGTGCCAGCAGCCGAGGGACAGGGGATCGTGGCGGCTACACCTTC	CASSRGTGDRGGYTF
TRBD1	TRBJ2-3	-	TRBV6-5	TGTGCCAGCAGTCAGGGGATAGGGGGCGATACGCAGTATTTT	CASSQGIGGDTQYF
-	TRBJ1-2	-	TRBV28	TGTGCCAGCAGTTCGGATCACAACCTAAACTATGGCTACACCTTC	CASSSDHNLNYGYTF
-	TRBJ1-5	-	TRBV9	TGTGCCAGCAGCGTAGCCCCCGACCAGCCCCAGCATTTT	CASSVAPDQPQHF
-	TRBJ1-2	-	TRBV10-3	TGTGCCACACAACCTACAGGGAACTATGGCTACACCTTC	CATQPTGNYGYTF
-	TRBJ2-1	-	TRBV29-1	TGCAGCGACCTCCGGGACACCTCCAATGAGCAGTTCTTC	CSDLRDTSNEQFF
TRBD1	TRBJ1-1	-	TRBV7-3	TGTGCCAGCAGCTTAACGTTGGGGACAGGGGAGACTGAAGCTTTCTTT	CASSLTLGTGETEAFF
TRBD1	TRBJ1-1	-	TRBV6-5	TGTGCCAGCGCCGATTGGCAGGGGGACACTGAAGCTTTCTTT	CASADWQGDTEAFF
-	TRBJ1-3	-	TRBV6-1	TGTGCCAGCAGTGAAGCTGGAGGGTGGGTAAGGATTGGAAACACCATATATTTT	CASSEAGGWVRIGNTIYF
-	TRBJ1-1	-	TRBV5-4	TGTGCCAGCAGCTTGGGTCTCGTGAACACTGAAGCTTTCTTT	CASSLGLVNTEAFF
TRBD1	TRBJ2-3	-	TRBV11-3	TGTGCCAGCAGCTTAGGCCGGGGACAGTCCACAGATACGCAGTATTTT	CASSLGRGQSTDTQYF
TRBD1	TRBJ1-3	once	TRBV5-1	TGCGCCAGCAGCTTGTATACCCCGGGACAGGCCTCTGGAAACACCATATATTTT	CASSLYTPGQASGNTIYF
TRBD1	TRBJ1-3	-	TRBV28	TGTGCCAGCAGCACCTCCGGACAGGGCTCTGGAAACACCATATATTTT	CASSTSGQGSGNTIYF
TRBD2	TRBJ2-2	-	TRBV7-3	TGTGCCAGCAGCGCCGGACTAGCGGAGGCCGGGGAGCTGTTTTTT	CASSAGLAEAGELFF
-	TRBJ1-5	once	TRBV19	TGTGCCAGTAGTATAGGCTTGAGGGATAAAGGCTATCAGCCCCAGCATTTT	CASSIGLRDKGYQPQHF
TRBD1	TRBJ1-2	-	TRBV7-3	TGTGCCAGCAGCTTAGGTACAGGGGACTATGGCTACACCTTC	CASSLGTGDYGYTF
-	TRBJ2-7	-	TRBV21-1	TGTGCCAGCAGCAAAGATGGCGGGGGAAAGTACGAGCAGTACTTC	CASSKDGGGKYEQYF
TRBD1	TRBJ2-3	-	TRBV19	TGTGCCACCTCAGGGGGCGGCCATCCTAGCACAGATACGCAGTATTTT	CATSGGGHPSTDTQYF
-	TRBJ2-7	-	TRBV11-3	TGTGCCAGCAGCCCGAACTCCTACGAGCAGTACTTC	CASSPNSYEQYF
-	TRBJ2-7	-	TRBV19	TGTGCCAGTAGTGAACTCAGGGGAGGGACCTTCGAGCAGTACTTC	CASSELRGGTFEQYF
TRBD1	TRBJ2-3	-	TRBV11-3	TGTGCCAGCAGCCGACGACAGGGAAGCACAGATACGCAGTATTTT	CASSRRQGSTDTQYF
-	TRBJ2-3	-	TRBV7-2	TGTGCCAGCAGCTTAGAGTTCGGTCGGGTAACCTCAGATACGCAGTATTTT	CASSLEFGRVTSDTQYF
-	TRBJ1-4	-	TRBV27	TGTGCCAGCAGTTTGTCAGGGTGGAATGAAAAACTGTTTTTT	CASSLSGWNEKLFF
TRBD2	TRBJ2-7	-	TRBV9	TGTGCCAGCAGCGTAGGATTGCGGTGGGAGGGCGAGCAGTACTTC	CASSVGLRWEGEQYF
TRBD2	TRBJ2-2	-	TRBV6-5	TGTGCCAGCGGGACTAGCGGGACCACCGGGGAGCTGTTTTTT	CASGTSGTTGELFF
-	TRBJ1-1	-	TRBV5-6	TGTGCCAGCAGCCGCTTAACGCACAGCACTGAAGCTTTCTTT	CASSRLTHSTEAFF
-	TRBJ1-2	-	TRBV6-5	TGTGCCAGCAGCCCGGGCCCTAACTATGGCTACACCTTC	CASSPGPNYGYTF
TRBD2	TRBJ2-3	-	TRBV5-1	TGCGCCAGCAGCCTTAGCGGGGTTAGCACAGATACGCAGTATTTT	CASSLSGVSTDTQYF
-	TRBJ2-2	-	TRBV4-2	TGTGCCAGCAGCCAAGGACTCCCCACCGGGGAGCTGTTTTTT	CASSQGLPTGELFF
-	TRBJ1-5	-	TRBV5-6	TGTGCCAGCAGCTTGAGGCAGGCTGTAGGGCCCCAGCATTTT	CASSLRQAVGPQHF
-	TRBJ1-2	-	TRBV7-2	TGTGCCAGCAGCTTAGAGCGGACCCACTATGGCTACACCTTC	CASSLERTHYGYTF
TRBD2	TRBJ2-7	-	TRBV5-3	TGTGCCAGAAGCACCGGGCGGAAGTTAGCGGGAGTGTCCCACGAGCAGTACTTC	CARSTGRKLAGVSHEQYF
TRBD1	TRBJ2-5	-	TRBV9	TGTGCCAGCAGCGGCTCGACAGGGGAGAAAGAGACCCAGTACTTC	CASSGSTGEKETQYF
-	TRBJ2-3	once	TRBV3-1/TRBV3-2	TGTGCCAGCCGGTCGGGTGCAGATACGCAGTATTTT	CASRSGADTQYF
-	TRBJ2-1	-	TRBV2	TGTGCCAGCAGTGAAGTGGTGGGTGATGAGCAGTTCTTC	CASSEVVGDEQFF
-	TRBJ2-2	-	TRBV7-3	TGTGCCAGCAGCCTAAACTCCGCTGGGGAGCTGTTTTTT	CASSLNSAGELFF
-	TRBJ1-2	-	TRBV6-6	TGTGCCAGCAGTTCCTATGGCTACACCTTC	CASSSYGYTF
-	TRBJ1-3	once	TRBV7-2	TGTGCCAGCAGCCTTCAACACAGAGGAAACACCATATATTTT	CASSLQHRGNTIYF